The 9 T cell receptor beta chains given below trace back to one sample, sequenced in a study of blood T cell repertoires in COVID-19 (TCRdb year 2020). Library generation was performed with the immunoSEQ multiplex PCR assay. What TCRdb holds here is the immuneACCESS table cut down to in-frame rearrangements. Part of the clones is not present; checked against another copy, under half of the missing clones reflect an unresolved V gene, and the others are unexplained. Present in this sample are 260,000 or so clones, 88% of which were seen just once. About 0.7% of the sample goes to the ten largest clones. Sequenced sample: peripheral blood. The source of these receptors is a human donor in a cohort sampled during active COVID-19.

The chain has TRBV7-2 and TRBJ2-7; D might be TRBD2 (7 bases). This CDR3 is 13 amino acids long. The germline gives CDR1 SGHTA, CDR2 FQGNSA. V lost 6 bases to trimming and J lost 5 bases, with 14 bases between them. The CDR3 DNA reads TGTGCCAGCAGTTATCCGGGGGGCCACGAGCAGTACTTC. It encodes CASSYPGGHEQYF.

The genes are TRBV5-1 and TRBJ1-2, with 8 bases identical to TRBD1. Germline-derived CDR1 and CDR2 are SGHRS and YFSETQ. Unmatched junction bases numbered 3, after V lost 3 bases and J lost 8 bases. The CDR3 spans 12 residues. The CDR3 spells CASSSRGQGYTF. The CDR3 DNA sequence: TGCGCCAGCAGCTCCAGGGGGCAAGGCTACACCTTC.

The V and J genes are TRBV11-3 and TRBJ2-5; the D gene is possibly TRBD2 (5 bases). The CDR3 length is 14 residues. Germline V lookup: CDR1 SGHNT, CDR2 YENEEA. The V end was cut by 5 bases, the J end by 2 bases, with 12 bases between. The CDR3 is CASSQEADQETQYF. For the CDR3, the DNA is TGTGCCAGCAGCCAGGAAGCGGATCAAGAGACCCAGTACTTC.

The chain employs TRBV7-6 and TRBJ1-1, with D possibly TRBD1 on 5 matching bases. This CDR3 region has 15 residues. Trimming took 5 bases from V and 3 from J, leaving 16 bases between them. Germline V lookup: CDR1 SGHVS, CDR2 FNYEAQ. CDR3 coding DNA: TGTGCCAGCAGCCTACAACCACTCAGGGACACTGAAGCTTTCTTT. Encoded protein: CASSLQPLRDTEAFF.

J is TRBJ2-1 and V is TRBV13; 9 nucleotides line up with TRBD1. J gave up 8 bases and V 4 bases, and 9 bases lay outside the gene matches. The germline gives CDR1 PRHDT, CDR2 FYEKMQ (reference sequence). This CDR3 is built from 15 residues. CDR3 residues: CASSYRDRAGDEQFF. Here the CDR3 DNA reads TGTGCCAGCAGCTATCGGGACAGGGCTGGGGATGAGCAGTTCTTC.

The chain uses TRBV9 and TRBJ2-1; TRBD2 matches 14 bases. The germline gives CDR1 SGDLS, CDR2 YYNGEE. V was clipped by 3 bases and J by 0 bases; unmatched bases: 8. This CDR3 spans 19 amino acids. The CDR3 coding sequence is TGTGCCAGCAGCGCCCCACCCGGGACTAGCGGGAGCTCCTACAATGAGCAGTTCTTC. Its protein product is CASSAPPGTSGSSYNEQFF.

This clone has a count of ten or more. J is TRBJ2-1 and V is TRBV11-2, with 12 bases identical to TRBD2. Germline lookup yields CDR1 SGHAT and CDR2 FQNNGV. J was trimmed by 4 bases and V by 8 bases; bases with no gene match: 3. There are 14 residues in the CDR3. The CDR3 spells CASQTSGRYNEQFF. The CDR3, as DNA: TGTGCCAGCCAGACTAGCGGGAGATACAATGAGCAGTTCTTC.

This chain connects TRBV7-7 to TRBJ1-2; 12 nucleotides align to TRBD1. The V segment lost 2 bases and the J segment 4 bases; nucleotides outside the gene matches: 14. CDR1 is SSHAT, CDR2 FNYEAQ, per germline (reference sequence). This CDR3 comprises 19 residues. In DNA, the CDR3 is TGTGCCAGCAGCTTAAAGGTTCGCGCGGGACAGGGGGCTTCCTATGGCTACACCTTC. Encoded protein: CASSLKVRAGQGASYGYTF.

J is TRBJ1-1 and V is TRBV25-1, with D possibly being TRBD1 (5 bases). CDR1 and CDR2 from the germline V gene are MGHDK and SYGVNS. The V end was cut by 9 bases, the J end by 1 base, with 9 bases between. This CDR3 has 12 amino acids. The CDR3 DNA is TGTGCCAGTGAAAGGGGGAACACTGAAGCTTTCTTT. This codes for CASERGNTEAFF.